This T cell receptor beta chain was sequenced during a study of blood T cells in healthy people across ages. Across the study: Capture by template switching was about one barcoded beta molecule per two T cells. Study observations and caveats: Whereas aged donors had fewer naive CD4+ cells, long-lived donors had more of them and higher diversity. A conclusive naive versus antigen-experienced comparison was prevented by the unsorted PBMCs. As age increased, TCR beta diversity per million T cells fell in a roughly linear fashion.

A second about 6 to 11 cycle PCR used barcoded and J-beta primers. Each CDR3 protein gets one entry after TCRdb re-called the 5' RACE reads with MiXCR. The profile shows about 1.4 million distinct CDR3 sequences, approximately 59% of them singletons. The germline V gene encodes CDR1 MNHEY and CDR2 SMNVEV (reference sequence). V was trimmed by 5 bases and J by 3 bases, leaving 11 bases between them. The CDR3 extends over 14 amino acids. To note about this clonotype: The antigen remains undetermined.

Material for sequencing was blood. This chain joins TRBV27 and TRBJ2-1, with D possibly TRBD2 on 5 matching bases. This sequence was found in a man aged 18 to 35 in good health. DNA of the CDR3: TGTGCCAGCAGTCTTAGCGCTCTCTACAATGAGCAGTTCTTC. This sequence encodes CASSLSALYNEQFF.